This record looks at one TCR beta chain sequence and its context. The entry originates in a study of blood T cell repertoires in COVID-19. Across the whole study: Samples came from the United States, Italy and Spain, spanning acute and convalescent COVID-19. PBMCs, B-cell-depleted T cells, or T cells were the source of the cDNA or gDNA that made up the material.

The CDR3 extends over 19 amino acids. V was pared by 5 bases and J by 6 bases, with 31 bases between. Germline CDR1 and CDR2: MDHEN and SYDVKM. In the study's own analysis: Nucleated cell number was recorded as an estimate derived from reference gene primer amplification. Assay: immunoSEQ multiplex PCR; the TCRdb copy retains only in-frame clones and omits some. V and J calls and clone size follow that table, whereas D and trimming were derived from the DNA. The table lists roughly 80,000 clones, roughly four fifths of them singletons, with roughly 9% in the top ten. Sequenced material: peripheral blood. This receptor was identified in a human donor in a cohort sampled during active COVID-19. The rearrangement uses TRBV28 and TRBJ1-2; D perhaps matches TRBD1 (6 bases). CDR3 sequence reads: CASSRNRVNLVVVRDGYTF. In nucleotides, the CDR3 is TGTGCCAGCAGTCGAAACAGGGTTAATCTGGTAGTAGTCCGAGATGGCTACACCTTC.